Following are 6 T cell receptor beta chains from one sample sequenced in a study of technical replicates of blood from a few donors. Assay used: immunoSEQ multiplex PCR; TCRdb lists only in-frame clones, some missing. The sample includes about 83,000 clones, roughly 94% of them seen just once. The sample comprised T cells isolated from PBMCs. Receptor source: a human donor in good health.

The rearrangement links TRBV7-9 to TRBJ2-3; D gene uncertain. The CDR3 contains 15 residues. V was pared by 3 bases and J by 2 bases, with 12 bases between. Germline lookup yields CDR1 SEHNR and CDR2 FQNEAQ (reference sequence). The CDR3 DNA reads TGTGCCAGCAGCTTGAGTTTTAAAAACACAGATACGCAGTATTTT. It yields the protein CASSLSFKNTDTQYF. The full variable domain, in which reference TRBV7-9 and TRBJ2-3 provide the parts outside the CDR3, is DTGVSQNPRHKITKRGQNVTFRCDPISEHNRLYWYRQTLGQGPEFLTYFQNEAQLEKSRLLSDRFSAERPKGSFSTLEIQRTEQGDSAMYLCASSLSFKNTDTQYFGPGTRLTVL.

The rearrangement links TRBV6-5 to TRBJ2-1, with 11 bases identical to TRBD2. The CDR3 contains 15 residues. CDR1 and CDR2 (germline): MNHEY, SVGAGI. J gave up 6 bases and V 6 bases, and 7 bases lay outside the gene matches. CDR3 in DNA: TGTGCCAGCAGGCCGACTAGCGGGATAGTCAATGAGCAGTTCTTC. Its protein product is CASRPTSGIVNEQFF.

The V gene is TRBV11-2, the J gene TRBJ2-7; D is unclear. Germline CDR1 reads SGHAT; CDR2 reads FQNNGV. V shed 1 base and J shed 6 bases, with 10 bases lying between them. The CDR3 has 13 amino acids. CDR3 sequence reads: CASSLVRVGEQYF. In nucleotides, the CDR3 is TGTGCCAGCAGCTTAGTACGCGTCGGCGAGCAGTACTTC.

The chain joins TRBV29-1 to TRBJ1-4, with D possibly matching TRBD1 (6 bases). V lost 4 bases to trimming and J lost 4 bases, with 16 bases between them. The germline V gene encodes CDR1 SQVTM and CDR2 ANQGSEA. CDR3 size: 15 residues. CDR3 loop: CSVALLGQLNEKLFF. In DNA, the CDR3 is TGCAGCGTTGCTCTCCTAGGACAGCTTAATGAAAAACTGTTTTTT.

V is TRBV5-1 and J is TRBJ2-3, with D possibly TRBD2 on 6 matching bases. CDR3 length: 14 residues. V lost 2 bases to trimming and J lost 0 bases, with 7 bases between them. Looked up from germline, CDR1 is SGHRS and CDR2 is YFSETQ. This chain's CDR3 is CASSFGTSTDTQYF. CDR3 in DNA: TGCGCCAGCAGCTTCGGGACTAGCACAGATACGCAGTATTTT.

The rearrangement links TRBV6-1 to TRBJ1-2; TRBD1 agrees at 8 bases. The CDR3 covers 14 residues. Trimming cost V 4 bases and J 7 bases; bases outside gene matches: 8. Germline assignment: CDR1 MNHNS and CDR2 SASEGT. CDR3 nucleotide sequence: TGTGCCAGCAGTGCGGACAGGGTGGCGGGTGGCTACACCTTC. Protein sequence: CASSADRVAGGYTF.